This TCR beta chain was sequenced in a study of cytomegalovirus exposure and HLA in healthy donors. Primers for the PCR totalled 60 Vbeta and 13 Jbeta. In the original processing: As a later analysis found, there were 80 million to 90 million unique TCR beta chains, of which some 10 million were shared. Here immunoSEQ multiplex PCR was the method, and the copy in TCRdb shows in-frame clones only, minus some. V, J and clone size were drawn from that table, and D and trimming were deduced from the DNA. The sample shows 60,000 to 95,000 clones, around 84% of them seen only once. Trimming shortened V by 2 bases and J by 4 bases, and 12 bases separated the two germline ends. Germline values: CDR1 LGHNA, CDR2 YSLEER. The CDR3 spans 15 residues.

The source material was PBMCs. V gene TRBV4-3 combines with J gene TRBJ1-3; no clear D gene. This clonotype originated in a man in his 70s in good health and CMV-seropositive. DNA of the CDR3: TGCGCCAGCAGCCAAACTATTTCTCCCGGAAACACCATATATTTT. Its protein is CASSQTISPGNTIYF.